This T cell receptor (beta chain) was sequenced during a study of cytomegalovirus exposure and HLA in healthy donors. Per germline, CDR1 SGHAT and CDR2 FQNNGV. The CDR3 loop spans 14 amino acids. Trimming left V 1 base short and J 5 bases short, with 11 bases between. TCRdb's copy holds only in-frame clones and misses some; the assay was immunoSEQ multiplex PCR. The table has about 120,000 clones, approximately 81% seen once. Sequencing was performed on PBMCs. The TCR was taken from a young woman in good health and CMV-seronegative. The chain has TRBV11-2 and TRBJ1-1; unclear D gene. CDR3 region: CASSLAGGGTEAFF. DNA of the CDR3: TGTGCCAGCAGCTTAGCCGGCGGAGGAACTGAAGCTTTCTTT.